The rows below give T cell receptor beta chains drawn from one sample of a study of a mutant IDH1 vaccine in newly diagnosed glioma. No antigens are known for them. Sequencing was performed with immunoSEQ multiplex PCR; in TCRdb, only in-frame clones are kept and a portion is missing. The table has roughly 70,000 clones, over 75% seen once. Source: PBMCs, taken from a glioma patient whose treatment included an IDH1 peptide vaccine. These receptors all come from a young man with glioma. Each CDR3 is given with its conserved first and last residue. Only some rows state a clone size, as once, few, many or a class for expanded clones.

clone size: once
V gene: TRBV4-1
CDR3 protein: CASSLWTPEDTQYF

clone size: -
V gene: TRBV6-4
CDR3 protein: CASSEVRRYNSPLHF

clone size: -
V gene: TRBV18
CDR3 protein: CASLPTATSKEQFF

clone size: -
V gene: TRBV2
CDR3 protein: CASSSFETQYF

clone size: -
V gene: TRBV18
CDR3 protein: CATKEGAGNSPLHF

clone size: -
V gene: TRBV6-6
CDR3 protein: CASSTGQLNTEAFF

clone size: -
V gene: TRBV19
CDR3 protein: CASAGVPSYEQYF

clone size: -
V gene: TRBV5-1
CDR3 protein: CASSLASSDYGYTF

clone size: -
V gene: TRBV7-2
CDR3 protein: CASNLGGADTQYF

clone size: -
V gene: TRBV27
CDR3 protein: CASSPGQLNTEAFF

clone size: -
V gene: TRBV5-1
CDR3 protein: CASSLAGGGSYNEQFF

clone size: once
V gene: TRBV5-8
CDR3 protein: CASSLGQPNYGYTF

clone size: -
V gene: TRBV4-3
CDR3 protein: CASSYRQNTEAFF

clone size: -
V gene: TRBV30
CDR3 protein: CAWSMTRSTDTQYF

clone size: -
V gene: TRBV9
CDR3 protein: CASSLPYMTDGYTF

clone size: -
V gene: TRBV19
CDR3 protein: CASSIDDRGGYTF

clone size: -
V gene: TRBV27
CDR3 protein: CASSNTGTSTDTQYF

clone size: -
V gene: TRBV15
CDR3 protein: CATSGPGRNYGYTF

clone size: -
V gene: TRBV2
CDR3 protein: CASSGKPNTEAFF

clone size: once
V gene: TRBV5-1
CDR3 protein: CASSLNSLNYGYTF

clone size: -
V gene: TRBV2
CDR3 protein: CASSEEGVTEKLFF

clone size: few
V gene: TRBV18
CDR3 protein: CASSGAAYNSPLHF

clone size: -
V gene: TRBV5-6
CDR3 protein: CASSLGRDGTQYF

clone size: -
V gene: TRBV4-3
CDR3 protein: CASSQGTSRGSRSYEQYF

clone size: -
V gene: TRBV29-1
CDR3 protein: CSADPGVYGYTF

clone size: -
V gene: TRBV2
CDR3 protein: CASRDTFGQNSPLHF

clone size: once
V gene: TRBV18
CDR3 protein: CASLKSLAGGYNEQFF

clone size: -
V gene: TRBV5-1
CDR3 protein: CASSLYNEQFF

clone size: -
V gene: TRBV7-9
CDR3 protein: CASSPSFEKLFF

clone size: once
V gene: TRBV4-1
CDR3 protein: CASSHPTEGYTF

clone size: -
V gene: TRBV19
CDR3 protein: CASSRQGSYNEQFF

clone size: -
V gene: TRBV7-9
CDR3 protein: CASSLGSGEPGNTIYF

clone size: -
V gene: TRBV4-1
CDR3 protein: CASSQDIYTGELFF

clone size: -
V gene: TRBV6-6
CDR3 protein: CASSYSGATNEKLFF

clone size: once
V gene: TRBV19
CDR3 protein: CASKGRNARDIWGDTEAFF

clone size: -
V gene: TRBV19
CDR3 protein: CASMDSLWTEAFF

clone size: -
V gene: TRBV27
CDR3 protein: CASSFMGTQYF

clone size: -
V gene: TRBV7-2
CDR3 protein: CASSSPGVANYGYTF

clone size: -
V gene: TRBV9
CDR3 protein: CASSVLATQETQYF

clone size: -
V gene: TRBV5-1
CDR3 protein: CASSLGSNQPQHF

clone size: -
V gene: TRBV9
CDR3 protein: CASSPGDYSSYEQYF

clone size: -
V gene: TRBV30
CDR3 protein: CAWSAGTSEAFF

clone size: -
V gene: TRBV11-2
CDR3 protein: CASSTARDRGHF

clone size: -
V gene: TRBV28
CDR3 protein: CASSRPRHHTEAFF

clone size: few
V gene: TRBV7-2
CDR3 protein: CASSRSPANLNTEAFF

clone size: -
V gene: TRBV7-9
CDR3 protein: CASSFAGGPFGANVLTF

clone size: -
V gene: TRBV9
CDR3 protein: CASSVDSSWSKNIQYF

clone size: -
V gene: TRBV4-3
CDR3 protein: CASSQGRDREGYEQYF

clone size: -
V gene: TRBV7-2
CDR3 protein: CASSLGAGPNQPQHF